The present entry profiles one TCR beta chain with its context. The sample originates from a study of beta chain features in type 1 diabetes. What was sequenced were expressed TCRB transcripts, since all of the isolated RNA had been reverse transcribed. This table comes from immunoSEQ multiplex PCR, and its TCRdb copy is limited to in-frame clones, with some not included. In the table there are approximately 470,000 clones, about 29% of which are singletons. Germline lookup yields CDR1 MGHDK and CDR2 SYGVNS. This CDR3 comprises 13 residues. V gave up 1 base and J gave up 9 bases, with 13 bases separating them.

Sequenced material: naive CD4+ T cells from blood. V is TRBV25-1 and J is TRBJ2-7; TRBD1 is a possible D gene (6 bases). The sequence was collected from a man between 18 and 35 years old in good health. This CDR3 is CASSEFMAGAQYF. CDR3 nucleotide sequence: TGTGCCAGCAGTGAATTTATGGCAGGGGCGCAGTACTTC.